Included here is one T cell receptor beta chain sequence, with context. Repertoires were generated with immunoSEQ multiplex PCR, while TCRdb's copy carries only in-frame clones and drops some. This sample has 140,000 to 150,000 clones, with almost 80% found just once. These data come from a study of blood T cell repertoires in COVID-19. Germline V lookup: CDR1 SGHAT, CDR2 FQNNGV. V was pared by 6 bases and J by 4 bases, with 2 bases of the junction left unmatched. The CDR3 is made up of 14 amino acids. The sequenced sample consisted of peripheral blood. The receptor was derived from a man aged 45-65 years with active or convalescent COVID-19. The chain couples TRBV11-2 to TRBJ1-5, with 11 bases that match TRBD1. This CDR3 reads CASSGTGGNQPQHF. The CDR3 nucleotides are TGTGCCAGCAGTGGGACAGGGGGGAATCAGCCCCAGCATTTT.